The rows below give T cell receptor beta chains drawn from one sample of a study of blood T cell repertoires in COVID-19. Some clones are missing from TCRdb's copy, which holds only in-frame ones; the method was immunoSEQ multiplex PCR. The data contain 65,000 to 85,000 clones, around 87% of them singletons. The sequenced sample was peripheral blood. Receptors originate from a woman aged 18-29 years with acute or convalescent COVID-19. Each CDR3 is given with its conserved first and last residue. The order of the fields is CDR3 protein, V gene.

CDR3 protein: CASSSSGGNYGYTF
V gene: TRBV28

CDR3 protein: CASSGGTYEQYF
V gene: TRBV7-9

CDR3 protein: CAIRDGTGGNSPLHF
V gene: TRBV10-3

CDR3 protein: CASSQTLANYGYTF
V gene: TRBV4-1

CDR3 protein: CSASRRTGVDGYTF
V gene: TRBV20-1

CDR3 protein: CASSSPQGAGVADTQYF
V gene: TRBV5-1

CDR3 protein: CASSLEVGAEAFF
V gene: TRBV7-2

CDR3 protein: CATSRDRQGNSPLHF
V gene: TRBV15

CDR3 protein: CASSTTSAYTDTQYF
V gene: TRBV5-1

CDR3 protein: CASSNRQGAEAFF
V gene: TRBV3-1/TRBV3-2

CDR3 protein: CASTKNRGPDYGYTF
V gene: TRBV19

CDR3 protein: CATSGGQGIGNTIYF
V gene: TRBV15

CDR3 protein: CASSLSGGDTQYF
V gene: TRBV27

CDR3 protein: CASSEGLAGRGNTGELFF
V gene: TRBV6-1

CDR3 protein: CASSYRPGRGQETQYF
V gene: TRBV7-9

CDR3 protein: CASSLSTGTLNIQYF
V gene: TRBV5-4

CDR3 protein: CASMFPDSNYNSPLHF
V gene: TRBV2

CDR3 protein: CASSDGLNIQYF
V gene: TRBV2

CDR3 protein: CASSASGQDYNEQFF
V gene: TRBV11-2

CDR3 protein: CASSLAGSGSYFYGYTF
V gene: TRBV5-4

CDR3 protein: CASRHTGVGQETQYF
V gene: TRBV7-6

CDR3 protein: CASSQGWWDTEAFF
V gene: TRBV19

CDR3 protein: CASSPQGRDEKLFF
V gene: TRBV5-1